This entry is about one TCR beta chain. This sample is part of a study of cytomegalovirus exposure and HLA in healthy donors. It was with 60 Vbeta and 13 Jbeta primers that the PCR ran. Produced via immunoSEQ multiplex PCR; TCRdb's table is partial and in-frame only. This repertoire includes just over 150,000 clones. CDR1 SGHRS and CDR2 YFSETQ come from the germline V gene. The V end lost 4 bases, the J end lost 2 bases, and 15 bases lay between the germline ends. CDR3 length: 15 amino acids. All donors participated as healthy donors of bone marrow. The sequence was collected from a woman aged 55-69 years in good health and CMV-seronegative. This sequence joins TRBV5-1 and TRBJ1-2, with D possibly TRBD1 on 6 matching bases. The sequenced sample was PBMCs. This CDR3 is CASSRAGEGNYGYTF. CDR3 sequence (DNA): TGCGCCAGCAGCCGCGCAGGGGAGGGAAACTATGGCTACACCTTC.